This TCR beta chain was obtained from a study of blood T cell repertoires in COVID-19. The overall study: Sites in the United States, Italy and Spain provided acute and convalescent COVID-19 samples. The analysed material was cDNA or gDNA that came from T cells, B-cell-depleted T cells, or PBMCs.

As handled by the study authors: Nucleated cell counts were estimated from reference gene primer amplification. Generated by immunoSEQ multiplex PCR, the TCRdb table keeps only in-frame clones and is missing some. V, J and clone size derive from that table, while D and trimming were established from the DNA sequence. The table has 250,000 or so clones, roughly 80% seen once. The CDR3 length is 13 residues. The germline V gene has CDR1 SEHNR and CDR2 FQNEAQ (reference sequence). Trimming took 3 bases from V and 5 from J; bases not matched to a gene: 2. The sequence came from a young woman with acute or convalescent COVID-19. The chain couples TRBV7-9 to TRBJ2-5; 8 positions agree with TRBD2. Sequenced sample: peripheral blood. DNA for the CDR3: TGTGCCAGCAGCTTCGGGGGGGAGGAGACCCAGTACTTC. Translation: CASSFGGEETQYF.